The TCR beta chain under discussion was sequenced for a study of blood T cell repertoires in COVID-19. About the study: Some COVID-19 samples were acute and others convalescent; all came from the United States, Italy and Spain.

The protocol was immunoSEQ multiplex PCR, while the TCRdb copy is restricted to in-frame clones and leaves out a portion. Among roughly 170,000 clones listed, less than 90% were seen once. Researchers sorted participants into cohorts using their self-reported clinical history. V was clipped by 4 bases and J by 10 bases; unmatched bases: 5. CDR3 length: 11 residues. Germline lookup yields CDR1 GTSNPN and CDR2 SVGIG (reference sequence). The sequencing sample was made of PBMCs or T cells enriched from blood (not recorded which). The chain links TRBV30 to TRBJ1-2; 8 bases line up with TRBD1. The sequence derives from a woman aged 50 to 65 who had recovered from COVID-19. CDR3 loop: CAWTGGSDYTF. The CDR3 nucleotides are TGTGCCTGGACAGGGGGCTCCGACTACACCTTC.